The clone carrying this T cell receptor (beta chain) has at least ten counts. What it binds is not known. The data belong to a study of regulatory T cells in long-lasting Graves disease. Overall study results and limits: Peripheral blood was the sole material, not thyroid tissue.

Germline CDR1 and CDR2: MNHEY and SMNVEV (reference sequence). This CDR3 comprises 15 residues. V lost 4 bases to trimming and J lost 4 bases; unmatched junction nucleotides: 9. Documented time point: persistent/refractory GD, antithyroid drugs over 5 years with positive TRAb. PBMC RNA served as the TCR library source. TCR beta libraries were built with iRepertoire HTBI primers and Arm-PCR of CDR3 regions. TCRdb re-called the multiplex PCR reads with MiXCR, one entry per CDR3 protein. Among about 660,000 distinct CDR3 sequences listed, around 32% were seen once. V gene TRBV27 combines with J gene TRBJ2-5; 7 bases fit TRBD2. Sequencing was performed on peripheral blood mononuclear cells (PBMCs), taken when the disease was refractory, from a patient treated with antithyroid drugs. The clonotype was recovered from a female donor with Graves disease. Here the CDR3 DNA reads TGTGCCAGCAGTTGGGCAGGGAGGGAGCGAGAGACCCAGTACTTC. This gives the protein CASSWAGRERETQYF.